This passage covers 12 T cell receptor beta chains from one sample sequenced in a study of blood T cells in healthy people across ages. A second PCR, run for about 7 to 11 cycles, used a sample-barcoded 5' primer plus a J-beta primer mix. MiXCR, run by TCRdb on the 5' RACE reads, gives a single entry per CDR3 protein. The table lists around 900,000 distinct CDR3 sequences, more than 25% of them singletons. The sequencing input was blood. Every receptor here comes from an elderly woman in good health.

As concerns this clonotype: A read error is possible here, since a much larger clone lies one base away. The rearrangement joins TRBV6-2 or TRBV6-3 to TRBJ2-1, with 13 bases identical to TRBD2. The trim removed 8 bases at V and 11 bases at J, leaving 9 bases unmatched. The germline gives CDR1 MNHEY, CDR2 SVGEGT. This CDR3 has 14 residues. CDR3 DNA sequence: TGTGCCAGCCGTCGACTAGCGGGGGGCGATAAGCAGTTCTTC. Its protein product is CASRRLAGGDKQFF.

This clonotype was counted many times. V is TRBV5-1 and J is TRBJ2-3, with TRBD1 matching 8 bases. V lost 5 bases to trimming and J lost 4 bases; unmatched junction nucleotides: 3. The CDR3 has 13 residues. Germline V lookup: CDR1 SGHRS, CDR2 YFSETQ. The CDR3 nucleotides read TGCGCCAGCAGGGGACAGGAATCAGATACGCAGTATTTT. Amino acids: CASRGQESDTQYF.

This clonotype was detected only a few times. The chain has TRBV11-2 and TRBJ1-2; 11 bases are shared with TRBD1. The V segment lost 1 base and the J segment 7 bases; nucleotides outside the gene matches: 11. Germline assignment: CDR1 SGHAT and CDR2 FQNNGV. The CDR3 has 17 amino acids. CDR3 in amino acids: CASSLVGGGQGASGYTF. CDR3 in DNA: TGTGCCAGCAGCTTAGTGGGAGGAGGACAGGGGGCGAGTGGCTACACCTTC.

A few counts support this clonotype. V usage is TRBV28 and J usage is TRBJ1-2, with D maybe TRBD1 (6 bases). CDR1 is MDHEN, CDR2 SYDVKM, per germline. The CDR3 contains 14 residues. V gave up 6 bases and J gave up 8 bases, with 19 bases separating them. CDR3: CASSTQRQAGGYTF. CDR3 sequence (DNA): TGTGCCAGCAGCACGCAACGACAGGCAGGGGGCTACACCTTC.

This clonotype was detected once. One base away lies a much larger clone, so this may be a sequencing read error. This is likely a read error, given that the CDR3 carries no conserved phenylalanine or tryptophan at its end. The chain employs TRBV12-3 or TRBV12-4 and TRBJ2-1; D is unclear. Trimming cost V 5 bases and J 2 bases, with 13 bases left between them. The CDR3 contains 15 residues. The CDR3 reads CASSLRAGTYNEQFV. CDR3 nucleotides: TGTGCCAGCAGTCTTAGGGCCGGAACCTACAATGAGCAGTTCGTC.

V gene TRBV6-2 or TRBV6-3 combines with J gene TRBJ1-5; TRBD1 agrees at 8 bases. Germline CDR1 reads MNHEY; CDR2 reads SVGEGT. J lost 1 base, V lost 6 bases, and 2 bases had no gene match. The CDR3 sequence is 14 residues long. The CDR3 here is CASRWTGSNQPQHF. The CDR3 nucleotides read TGTGCCAGCAGGTGGACAGGGAGCAATCAGCCCCAGCATTTT.

The CDR3 protein is CSARDGLGYTF. The CDR3 DNA sequence: TGCAGTGCTAGAGATGGTCTTGGCTACACCTTC. The chain carries TRBV20-1 and TRBJ1-2, with unresolved D. The CDR3 covers 11 residues. Germline loops: CDR1 DFQATT, CDR2 SNEGSKA (reference sequence). The V and J ends lost 0 bases and 7 bases respectively, with 6 bases between them.

A remark on this clonotype: One base away lies a much larger clone, so this may be a sequencing read error. The CDR3 does not end in the conserved phenylalanine or tryptophan, so this is likely a read error. This sequence joins TRBV20-1 and TRBJ2-7; TRBD2 matches at 14 bases. The junction had 2 bases not matched to a gene; V was cut back by 5 bases and J by 2 bases. CDR3 length: 14 residues. Germline CDR1 DFQATT, CDR2 SNEGSKA (reference sequence). In nucleotides, the CDR3 is TGCAGTGCTCGGACTAGCGGGGGGCCCTACGAGCAGTACTCC. As protein: CSARTSGGPYEQYS.

This clonotype was seen at least ten times. V is TRBV7-9 and J is TRBJ2-1; 7 positions match TRBD1. This CDR3 is 15 amino acids long. The germline V gene has CDR1 SEHNR and CDR2 FQNEAQ (reference sequence). After removal of 5 bases from V and 0 bases from J, the junction contained 4 bases not matched to a gene. The CDR3 region is CASSPDRNSYNEQFF. CDR3 sequence (DNA): TGTGCCAGCAGCCCGGACAGGAACTCCTACAATGAGCAGTTCTTC.

In the case of this clonotype: A much bigger clone sits one base away, suggesting this may be a read error. The V gene is TRBV6-2 or TRBV6-3, the J gene TRBJ1-6; 10 bases are a match to TRBD1. Looked up from germline, CDR1 is MNHEY and CDR2 is SVGEGT. The CDR3 covers 15 residues. V shed 6 bases, J shed 1 base, and the junction held 0 bases outside the gene matches. Written as DNA, the CDR3 is TGTGCCAGCAGGGGACAGGGGTCCTATAATTCACCCCTCCACTTT. Encoded protein: CASRGQGSYNSPLHF.

The sample holds many counts of this clonotype. The chain carries TRBV24-1 and TRBJ2-5; tentative D call: TRBD1 (5 bases). The CDR3 runs to 15 residues. Per germline, CDR1 KGHDR and CDR2 SFDVKD. V lost 4 bases and J lost 2, with 13 bases in between. The CDR3 reads CATSDSMTVQETQYF. The CDR3, as DNA: TGTGCCACCAGTGACTCCATGACAGTTCAAGAGACCCAGTACTTC.

At least ten counts were recorded for this clonotype. The V and J genes are TRBV24-1 and TRBJ2-5; the match to TRBD2 covers 13 bases. Germline trimming cut 7 bases from V and 5 bases from J; bases unmatched to any gene: 9. Per germline, CDR1 KGHDR and CDR2 SFDVKD. The CDR3 covers 16 residues. CDR3 nucleotides: TGTGCCACCAGCACCACTAGCGGGGGGGCCCCTGAGACCCAGTACTTC. This encodes CATSTTSGGAPETQYF.